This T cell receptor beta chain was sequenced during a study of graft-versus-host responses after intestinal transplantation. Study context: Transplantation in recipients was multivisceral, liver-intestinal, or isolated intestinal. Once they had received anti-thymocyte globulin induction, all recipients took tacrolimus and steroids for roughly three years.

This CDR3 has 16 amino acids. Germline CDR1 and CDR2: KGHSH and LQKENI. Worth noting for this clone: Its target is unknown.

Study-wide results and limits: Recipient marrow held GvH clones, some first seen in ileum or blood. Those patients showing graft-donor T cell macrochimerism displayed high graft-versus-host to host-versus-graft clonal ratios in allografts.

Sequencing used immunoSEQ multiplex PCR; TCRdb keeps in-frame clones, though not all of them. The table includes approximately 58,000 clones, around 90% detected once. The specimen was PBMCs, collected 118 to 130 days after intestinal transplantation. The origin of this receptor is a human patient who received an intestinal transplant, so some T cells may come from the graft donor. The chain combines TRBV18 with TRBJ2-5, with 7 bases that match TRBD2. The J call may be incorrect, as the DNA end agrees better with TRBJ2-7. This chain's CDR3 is CASSPSPSGATNEQYF. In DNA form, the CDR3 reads TGTGCCAGCTCACCCTCGCCGAGCGGGGCCACCAACGAGCAGTACTTC.